What follows are 29 T cell receptor beta chains derived from one specimen sequenced in a study of OX40 agonist ivuxolimab in advanced cancers. The repertoire was sequenced with immunoSEQ multiplex PCR; TCRdb's copy has only in-frame clones and lacks some. The sample contains about 48,000 clones, around 87% of which appear only once. Material: CD4+ or CD8+ T cells sorted from blood, obtained in a trial of the OX40 agonist ivuxolimab. Receptors originate from an adult with an advanced solid tumor such as melanoma, head and neck, liver or kidney cancer.

V usage is TRBV7-6 and J usage is TRBJ2-3, with D maybe TRBD2 (5 bases). The germline V and J ends were trimmed by 6 bases and 1 base, with 8 bases remaining between them. The CDR3 is 13 residues long. The germline V gene encodes CDR1 SGHVS and CDR2 FNYEAQ. Written as DNA, the CDR3 is TGTGCCAGCAGGCGGGCACGCACAGATACGCAGTATTTT. It encodes CASRRARTDTQYF.

This chain connects TRBV5-1 to TRBJ2-7; D is ambiguous. CDR1 is SGHRS and CDR2 is YFSETQ in the germline V gene. The CDR3 consists of 13 residues. V lost 4 bases and J lost 2, with 10 bases in between. The DNA of the CDR3 is TGCGCCAGCAGCCCTGGACCTCCCTACGAGCAGTACTTC. It codes for CASSPGPPYEQYF.

The chain has TRBV28 and TRBJ2-7, with a tentative D call TRBD1 (5 bases). CDR3 length equals 16 residues. Trimming left V 1 base short and J 0 bases short, with 13 bases between. Germline lookup yields CDR1 MDHEN and CDR2 SYDVKM. This chain's CDR3 is CASSLSAQDASYEQYF. CDR3 DNA: TGTGCCAGCAGTTTATCCGCACAGGATGCCTCCTACGAGCAGTACTTC.

The J gene is TRBJ2-2, the V gene TRBV5-6, with D possibly being TRBD1 (5 bases). Germline CDR1 and CDR2: SGHDT and YYEEEE. CDR3 length: 14 amino acids. Deletions cut 0 bases from V and 7 bases from J, with 10 bases between. This CDR3 is CASSLAPTGGELFF. The CDR3 DNA reads as TGTGCCAGCAGCTTGGCCCCCACAGGCGGGGAGCTGTTTTTT.

The chain employs TRBV7-2 and TRBJ1-1; no clear D gene. Germline V gene lookup returns CDR1 SGHTA and CDR2 FQGNSA. This CDR3 contains 14 residues. Trimming pared 2 bases from V and 4 bases from J, leaving 11 bases between. The CDR3 DNA sequence: TGTGCCAGCAGCTTATTATTAAGAGGCACTGAAGCTTTCTTT. Residues: CASSLLLRGTEAFF.

The chain combines TRBV5-5 with TRBJ1-3; no clear D gene. Trimming took off 1 base at V and 1 base at J, with 9 bases between the two ends. The CDR3 loop spans 15 amino acids. Germline V CDR1 and CDR2: SGHKS, YYEKEE (reference sequence). The CDR3 protein is CASSLTMGSGNTIYF. CDR3 sequence (DNA): TGTGCCAGCAGCTTGACGATGGGGTCTGGAAACACCATATATTTT.

This clone was seen a few times. This chain connects TRBV6-4 to TRBJ2-1, with 8 nucleotides matching TRBD2. V lost 0 bases, J lost 8 bases, and 6 bases stayed unmatched. This CDR3 contains 15 residues. Germline V gives CDR1 MRHNA, CDR2 SNTAGT. CDR3 DNA sequence: TGTGCCAGCAGTGACTCACCGGGGGGGCCGGATGAGCAGTTCTTC. Translation: CASSDSPGGPDEQFF.

The chain recombines TRBV6-6 with TRBJ1-2, with D unresolved. V gave up 0 bases and J gave up 7 bases, with 18 bases separating them. The CDR3 has 16 residues. The germline V gene encodes CDR1 MNHNY and CDR2 SVGAGI (reference sequence). CDR3 nucleotides: TGTGCCAGCAGTTACTCGATGGGTGCGGGTGCCCCTGGCTACACCTTC. Its translation: CASSYSMGAGAPGYTF.

The gene calls are TRBV11-3 and TRBJ1-1; D not certain. V was cut by 3 bases and J by 6 bases, with 8 bases left in between. Germline V CDR1 and CDR2: SGHNT, YENEEA. The CDR3 runs 12 residues. CDR3 sequence: CASSLSGAEAFF. The CDR3 nucleotides are TGTGCCAGCAGCTTGAGTGGGGCTGAAGCTTTCTTT.

The chain carries TRBV9 and TRBJ2-5; D is unresolved. Trimming removed 0 bases at V and 1 base at J, with 7 bases between. There are 14 residues in the CDR3. Germline-derived CDR1 and CDR2 are SGDLS and YYNGEE. This CDR3 reads CASSVAQSQETQYF. The CDR3 DNA follows: TGTGCCAGCAGCGTAGCACAGAGCCAAGAGACCCAGTACTTC.

The genes are TRBV30 and TRBJ2-1, with a possible D match to TRBD1 (6 bases). The V gene's germline CDR1 is GTSNPN and CDR2 SVGIG (reference sequence). The CDR3 runs 14 residues. The V gene lost 0 bases and the J gene lost 8 bases, with 14 bases spanning the gap. CDR3 residues: CAWSVSQGPDEQFF. CDR3 DNA sequence: TGTGCCTGGAGTGTATCTCAGGGGCCCGATGAGCAGTTCTTC. Drawing the rest from reference TRBV30 and TRBJ2-1, the complete variable domain is SQTIHQWPATLVQPVGSPLSLECTVEGTSNPNLYWYRQAAGRGLQLLFYSVGIGQISSEVPQNLSASRPQDRQFILSSKKLLLSDSGFYLCAWSVSQGPDEQFFGPGTRLTVL.

The V and J genes are TRBV27 and TRBJ2-7; 7 positions match TRBD2. The CDR3 runs to 17 residues. Trimming at V came to 2 bases and at J to 0 bases, leaving 10 bases not matched to a gene. The germline V gene has CDR1 MNHEY and CDR2 SMNVEV (reference sequence). The CDR3 sequence is CASSLTPLAASSYEQYF. CDR3 DNA sequence: TGTGCCAGCAGTTTAACCCCCCTAGCGGCAAGCTCCTACGAGCAGTACTTC.

V is TRBV25-1 and J is TRBJ1-2; D remains unclear. The V and J ends lost 4 bases and 6 bases respectively, with 9 bases between them. CDR3 size: 12 residues. Germline CDR1 is MGHDK and CDR2 is SYGVNS. This chain's CDR3 is CASSVSLDGYTF. As DNA, the CDR3 is TGTGCCAGCAGTGTTTCCCTGGATGGCTACACCTTC.

This chain links TRBV6-5 with TRBJ1-1; D is perhaps TRBD1 (5 bases). Germline values: CDR1 MNHEY, CDR2 SVGAGI. V shed 1 base and J shed 1 base, with 13 bases lying between them. The CDR3 sequence is 16 residues long. The CDR3 region has the DNA TGTGCCAGCAGTTACTTTAACGGGGGTTCGAACACTGAAGCTTTCTTT. It encodes CASSYFNGGSNTEAFF.

The chain carries TRBV7-3 and TRBJ2-1; 10 nucleotides align to TRBD2. Germline trimming cut 2 bases from V and 4 bases from J; bases unmatched to any gene: 5. Germline V CDR1 and CDR2: SGHTA, FQGTGA. The CDR3 contains 16 residues. The CDR3: CASSLWLAGGYNEQFF. CDR3 DNA: TGTGCCAGCAGCTTATGGTTAGCGGGGGGTTACAATGAGCAGTTCTTC.

A note on this clone: A read error may account for a junction end that differs from germline. The rearrangement uses TRBV7-7 and TRBJ2-5, with 9 bases fitting TRBD1. This CDR3 contains 16 residues. CDR1 SSHAT and CDR2 FNYEAQ come from the germline V gene (reference sequence). The CDR3 region has the DNA TGTGCTAGCAGCTACCTCCCCCGACAGGGGGGAGAGACCCAGTACTTC. Its protein product is CASSYLPRQGGETQYF.

This chain connects TRBV12-5 to TRBJ2-7; 7 nucleotides align to TRBD1. Germline CDR1 reads LGHNT; CDR2 reads FRNRAP. The CDR3 totals 15 residues. Losses at the gene ends were 2 bases for V and 4 bases for J; bases not matched to a gene: 8. The CDR3 nucleotides read TGTGCTAGTGGTTTGTACCAGGGGGTTAGTTACGAGCAGTACTTC. Protein: CASGLYQGVSYEQYF. The full variable domain, its missing parts supplied by reference TRBV12-5 and TRBJ2-7, is DARVTQTPRHKVTEMGQEVTMRCQPILGHNTVFWYRQTMMQGLELLAYFRNRAPLDDSGMPKDRFSAEMPDATLATLKIQPSEPRDSAVYFCASGLYQGVSYEQYFGPGTRLTVT.

The chain employs TRBV2 and TRBJ1-1, with D hard to call. With 7 bases removed from V and 6 bases from J, the gap between germline ends came to 15 bases. Germline values: CDR1 SNHLY, CDR2 FYNNEI. This CDR3 region has 13 residues. The CDR3 region is CASIPGWSAEAFF. For the CDR3, the DNA is TGTGCCAGCATCCCGGGGTGGTCGGCTGAAGCTTTCTTT.

The V call is TRBV19, the J call TRBJ2-3, with unresolved D. The germline V gene has CDR1 LNHDA and CDR2 SQIVND (reference sequence). CDR3 length equals 11 residues. Trimming removed 3 bases at V and 5 bases at J, with 3 bases between. The CDR3 here is CASSIRDTQYF. For the CDR3, the DNA is TGTGCCAGTAGTATCCGAGATACGCAGTATTTT.

J is TRBJ1-1 and V is TRBV6-5, with D uncertain. The germline V gene has CDR1 MNHEY and CDR2 SVGAGI. Trimming left V 2 bases short and J 3 bases short, with 10 bases between. The CDR3 consists of 14 residues. The CDR3 bases are TGTGCCAGCAGTTACCTCGGTGAGGACACTGAAGCTTTCTTT. Its translation: CASSYLGEDTEAFF.

V gene TRBV9 combines with J gene TRBJ1-5, with D possibly being TRBD1 (5 bases). This CDR3 spans 15 amino acids. Looked up from germline, CDR1 is SGDLS and CDR2 is YYNGEE. V was trimmed by 4 bases and J by 7 bases, leaving 18 bases between them. The CDR3 nucleotides read TGTGCCAGCAGCCCAAGGGGACTGGATCACCAGCCCCAGCATTTT. Protein: CASSPRGLDHQPQHF.

A remark on this clone: One junction end does not reproduce the germline sequence, and a read error may be involved. The J gene is TRBJ2-7, the V gene TRBV30, with a tentative D call TRBD2 (5 bases). The germline CDR1 and CDR2 sequences are GTSNPN and SVGIG (reference sequence). The CDR3 sequence is 13 residues long. The CDR3 spells CARSDTGFGEQYF. In DNA, the CDR3 is TGTGCCCGGAGTGATACGGGGTTCGGGGAGCAGTACTTC. The full variable domain, rest sourced from reference TRBV30 and TRBJ2-7, is SQTIHQWPATLVQPVGSPLSLECTVEGTSNPNLYWYRQAAGRGLQLLFYSVGIGQISSEVPQNLSASRPQDRQFILSSKKLLLSDSGFYLCARSDTGFGEQYFGPGTRLTVT.

Relative to its sample, this clone is medium-sized (0.01 to 0.1%). This sequence joins TRBV6-5 and TRBJ1-6, with D unclear. V dropped 0 bases and J dropped 9 bases, with 9 bases sitting between them. This CDR3 is built from 14 residues. The germline V gene encodes CDR1 MNHEY and CDR2 SVGAGI. CDR3 sequence reads: CASSYSGLGSPLHF. CDR3 nucleotide sequence: TGTGCCAGCAGTTACTCAGGGTTGGGTTCACCCCTCCACTTT.

The chain has TRBV5-4 and TRBJ2-7; weak D call: TRBD2 (5 bases). Germline V gene sequence: CDR1 SGHNT, CDR2 YYREEE (reference sequence). Trimming pared 0 bases from V and 2 bases from J, leaving 9 bases between. The CDR3 has 14 residues. DNA of the CDR3: TGTGCCAGCAGCTTGGGACTAACAGCCTACGAGCAGTACTTC. Translated: CASSLGLTAYEQYF.

The chain couples TRBV10-3 to TRBJ1-5, with D maybe TRBD1 (5 bases). V was trimmed by 2 bases and J by 7 bases, leaving 12 bases between them. This CDR3 region has 14 residues. CDR1 and CDR2 from the germline V gene are ENHRY and SYGVKD. CDR3 sequence reads: CAISERAGNQPQHF. The CDR3 DNA sequence: TGTGCCATCAGTGAGAGAGCAGGGAACCAGCCCCAGCATTTT.

The chain employs TRBV7-9 and TRBJ1-1, with a possible D match to TRBD1 (6 bases). In germline, CDR1 is SEHNR, CDR2 FQNEAQ (reference sequence). V lost 6 bases, J lost 3 bases, and 14 bases lay in between. The CDR3 loop spans 14 amino acids. The CDR3 spells CASSPNRAYTEAFF. The CDR3 DNA reads as TGTGCCAGCAGTCCAAACAGGGCCTACACTGAAGCTTTCTTT.

The chain employs TRBV28 and TRBJ2-1, with 7 bases lining up with TRBD2. CDR1 is MDHEN, CDR2 SYDVKM, per germline. The V gene end was trimmed by 8 bases and the J gene end by 0 bases; junction bases not matched to a gene: 10. The length of the CDR3 is 16 residues. In nucleotides, the CDR3 is TGTGCCAGCCCCCCGACTAGCCGGTACTCCTACAATGAGCAGTTCTTC. Encoded protein: CASPPTSRYSYNEQFF.

This clone appeared once. This chain joins TRBV25-1 and TRBJ2-7, with D possibly matching TRBD1 (6 bases). The CDR3 loop spans 15 amino acids. The V end lost 8 bases, the J end lost 5 bases, and 22 bases lay between the germline ends. Germline V CDR1 and CDR2: MGHDK, SYGVNS. The DNA for the CDR3 is TGTGCCAGCTCGGTTCCCCAGGGGACGATGGACGAGCAGTACTTC. Protein product: CASSVPQGTMDEQYF.

This CDR3 reads CASSPPGRANEKLFF. In DNA form, the CDR3 reads TGCGCCAGCAGCCCCCCAGGGCGCGCTAATGAAAAACTGTTTTTT. The V gene is TRBV5-1, the J gene TRBJ1-4; D may be TRBD1 (5 bases). The CDR3 has 15 amino acids. V lost 4 bases, J lost 3 bases, and 13 bases lay in between. Looked up from germline, CDR1 is SGHRS and CDR2 is YFSETQ.